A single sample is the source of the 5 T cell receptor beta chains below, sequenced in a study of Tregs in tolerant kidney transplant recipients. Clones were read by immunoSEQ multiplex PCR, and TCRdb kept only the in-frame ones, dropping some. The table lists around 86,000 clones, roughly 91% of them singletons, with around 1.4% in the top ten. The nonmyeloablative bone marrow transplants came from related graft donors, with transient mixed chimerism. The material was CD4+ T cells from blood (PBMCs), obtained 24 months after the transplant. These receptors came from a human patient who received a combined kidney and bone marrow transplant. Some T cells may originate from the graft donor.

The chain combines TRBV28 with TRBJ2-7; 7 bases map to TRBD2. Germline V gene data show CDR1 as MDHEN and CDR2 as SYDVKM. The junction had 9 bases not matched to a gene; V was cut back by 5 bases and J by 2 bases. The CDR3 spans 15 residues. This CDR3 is CASSMGGKVTYEQYF. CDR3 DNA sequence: TGTGCCAGCAGTATGGGAGGGAAGGTTACCTACGAGCAGTACTTC.

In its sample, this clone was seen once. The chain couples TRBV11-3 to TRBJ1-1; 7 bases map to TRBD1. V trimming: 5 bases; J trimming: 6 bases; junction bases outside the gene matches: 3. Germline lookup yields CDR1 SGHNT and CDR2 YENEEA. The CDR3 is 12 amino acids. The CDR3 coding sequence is TGTGCCAGCAGCCCGGGGACAGCTGAAGCTTTCTTT. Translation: CASSPGTAEAFF.

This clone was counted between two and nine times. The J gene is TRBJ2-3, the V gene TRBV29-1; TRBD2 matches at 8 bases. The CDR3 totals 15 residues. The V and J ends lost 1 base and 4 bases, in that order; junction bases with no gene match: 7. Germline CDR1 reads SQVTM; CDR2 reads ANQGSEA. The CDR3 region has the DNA TGCAGCGTTGAAGTAAGCGGGGGTGGCGCAGATACGCAGTATTTT. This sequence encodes CSVEVSGGGADTQYF.

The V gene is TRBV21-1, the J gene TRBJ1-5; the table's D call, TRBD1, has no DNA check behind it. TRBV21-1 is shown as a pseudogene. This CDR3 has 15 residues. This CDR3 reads CASSVGTGGLQPQHF. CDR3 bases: TGTGCCAGCAGCGTAGGGACAGGGGGCCTTCAGCCCCAGCATTTT.

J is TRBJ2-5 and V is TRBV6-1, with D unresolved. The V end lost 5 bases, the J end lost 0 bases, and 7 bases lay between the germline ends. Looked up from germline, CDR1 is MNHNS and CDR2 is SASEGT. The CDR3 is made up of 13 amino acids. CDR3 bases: TGTGCCAGCAGTCTCAGGTACCAAGAGACCCAGTACTTC. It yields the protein CASSLRYQETQYF.